This TCR beta chain originates from a study of T-cell reconstitution after alpha-beta-depleted transplantation in children. For TCRbeta, the library was prepared with unique molecular identifiers. A single record per CDR3 protein comes from TCRdb applying MiXCR to the PCR reads. The sample lists around 670,000 distinct CDR3 sequences; less than 15% were seen once. Of note for this clonotype: Sequence at one end of the junction differs from germline and may be a read error.

The germline V gene has CDR1 SGHTA and CDR2 FQGTGA. CDR3 size: 15 residues. The sequence came from a girl aged 2-10 years with congenital amegakaryocytic thrombocytopenia, due to receive a stem cell transplant. Sample: PBMCs, taken before TCRalphabeta/CD19-depleted stem cell transplant. The chain uses TRBV7-3 and TRBJ2-1, with 7 bases lining up with TRBD1. CDR3 DNA sequence: TGTGCCAGCAGCCTAGGGACAGTAAACTACAATGAGCAGCTCTTC. As protein: CASSLGTVNYNEQLF.